The sequence of this TCR beta chain was determined in a study of blood T cell repertoires in COVID-19. Sequenced by immunoSEQ multiplex PCR; TCRdb stores in-frame clones only, minus some. The table shows over 250,000 clones, with around 92% occurring only once. Recruitment covered about two dozen US areas and drew participants whose ages spanned roughly 18 to 100 years. The source material was PBMCs or T cells enriched from blood (not recorded which). This receptor was identified in a woman aged 55-70 years who had recovered from COVID-19.

The CDR3 reads CASSALAPNTGELFF. CDR3 sequence (DNA): TGCGCCAGCAGCGCACTAGCTCCGAACACCGGGGAGCTGTTTTTT. This chain links TRBV5-1 with TRBJ2-2; tentatively, D is TRBD2 (6 bases). V was shortened by 4 bases and J by 0 bases, with 10 bases between the two germline ends. This CDR3 is 15 amino acids long. Germline V CDR1 and CDR2: SGHRS, YFSETQ. Full variable domain (missing parts from reference TRBV5-1 and TRBJ2-2): KAGVTQTPRYLIKTRGQQVTLSCSPISGHRSVSWYQQTPGQGLQFLFEYFSETQRNKGNFPGRFSGRQFSNSRSEMNVSTLELGDSALYLCASSALAPNTGELFFGEGSRLTVL.